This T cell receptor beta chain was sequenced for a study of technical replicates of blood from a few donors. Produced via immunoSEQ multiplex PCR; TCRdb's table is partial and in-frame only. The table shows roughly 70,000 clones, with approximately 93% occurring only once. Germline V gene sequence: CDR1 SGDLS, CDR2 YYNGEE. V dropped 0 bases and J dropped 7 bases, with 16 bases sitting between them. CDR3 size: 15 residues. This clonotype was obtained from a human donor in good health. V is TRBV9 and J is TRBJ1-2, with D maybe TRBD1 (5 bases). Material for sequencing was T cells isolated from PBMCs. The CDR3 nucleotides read TGTGCCAGCAGCGTAGAGTCAGAACTGGGGGGTGGCTACACCTTC. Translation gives CASSVESELGGGYTF. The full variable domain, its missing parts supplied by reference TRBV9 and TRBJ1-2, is DSGVTQTPKHLITATGQRVTLRCSPRSGDLSVYWYQQSLDQGLQFLIQYYNGEERAKGNILERFSAQQFPDLHSELNLSSLELGDSALYFCASSVESELGGGYTFGSGTRLTVV.